This T cell receptor (beta chain) was profiled in a study of shared clonotypes between healthy human individuals. To note about this clone: Other nucleotide sequences from this sample produce the same CDR3.

Germline loops: CDR1 SNHLY, CDR2 FYNNEI. The V gene lost 2 bases and the J gene lost 8 bases, with 8 bases spanning the gap. The CDR3 consists of 12 residues. The split of CD4+ cells yielded CD45RA+ naive and CD45RA-negative memory subsets. Only in-frame clones appear in the TCRdb table, and some are missing; sequencing was by immunoSEQ multiplex PCR. The sample has around 1.4 million clones, approximately 98.5% seen once. The TCR sequence derives from a man aged 25 to 45 in good health. V gene TRBV2 combines with J gene TRBJ2-3, with D hard to call. The sample was naive CD4+ T cells sorted from blood. The sample's subset: CD45RA+ positively selected. The CDR3 spells CASSERAGTQYF. DNA of the CDR3: TGTGCCAGCAGTGAACGGGCTGGTACGCAGTATTTT.